This T cell receptor beta chain was identified during a study of cytomegalovirus exposure and HLA in healthy donors. General observations from the study: Judged likely to be a sequencing artifact was a cluster of highly shared sequence variants. Some V segments, TRBV6-2 and TRBV6-3 among them, were indistinguishable and were therefore excluded.

Vbeta (60) and Jbeta (13) primers were used in the PCR. Assay: immunoSEQ multiplex PCR; the TCRdb copy retains only in-frame clones and omits some. The table has some 220,000 clones, 85% to 90% seen once. Germline V gene sequence: CDR1 MGHRA, CDR2 YSYEKL. The V and J ends lost 3 bases and 8 bases, in that order; junction bases with no gene match: 10. The CDR3 is 15 amino acids. Points on this clone: Its cognate antigen is unknown.

The specimen was PBMCs. The source of this sequence is a woman aged 18-35 years in good health and CMV-seronegative. The chain has TRBV4-1 and TRBJ2-1; 7 nucleotides line up with TRBD2. This chain's CDR3 is CASSQPAGRRDEQFF. The CDR3 DNA is TGCGCCAGCAGCCAGCCAGCGGGGAGAAGGGATGAGCAGTTCTTC.